This is a list of T cell receptor beta chains from one sample in a study of T-cell reconstitution after alpha-beta-depleted transplantation in children. TCRdb reanalysed the PCR reads using MiXCR and keeps one entry per CDR3 protein. Of more than 90,000 distinct CDR3 sequences in the sample, 7% to 9% were seen once. Here the sequenced sample was PBMCs from the stem cell graft donor, taken from the stem cell graft. Receptor source: a human donor who donated a stem cell graft to a child with congenital amegakaryocytic thrombocytopenia. CDR3s include the opening cysteine and the closing phenylalanine or tryptophan. A D gene is named only where the DNA matches it firmly. For some rows the clone size is stated as once, few or many, or as a class when expanded; others skip it.

many TRBJ2-2 12 TRBV7-9 - CASSQYLRELFF TGTGCCAGCAGCCAGTATCTCCGGGAGCTGTTTTTT
- TRBJ2-5 15 TRBV14 - CASSQDLVLKETQYF TGTGCCAGCAGCCAAGATCTGGTCTTGAAAGAGACCCAGTACTTC
many TRBJ1-1 14 TRBV9 - CASSVRAQNTEAFF TGTGCCAGCAGCGTCCGGGCACAGAACACTGAAGCTTTCTTT
many TRBJ1-6 13 TRBV12-3/TRBV12-4 - CASSSGANSPLHF TGTGCCAGCAGTTCAGGGGCCAATTCACCCCTCCACTTT
many TRBJ1-1 14 TRBV20-1 - CSARDVPLGTEAFF TGCAGTGCTAGAGATGTGCCCCTGGGCACTGAAGCTTTCTTT
many TRBJ2-1 16 TRBV5-1 - CASSSSPGTTYNEQFF TGCGCCAGCAGCTCCAGTCCCGGGACAACCTACAATGAGCAGTTCTTC
many TRBJ2-1 13 TRBV11-2 TRBD1 CASSPTTGNEQFF TGTGCCAGCAGCCCGACGACAGGGAACGAGCAGTTCTTC
many TRBJ2-1 13 TRBV5-8 - CASSLGSNNEQFF TGTGCCAGCAGCTTGGGATCAAACAATGAGCAGTTCTTC
many TRBJ2-7 11 TRBV10-3 - CAISTGFEQYF TGTGCCATCAGTACAGGGTTCGAGCAGTACTTC
few TRBJ2-7 15 TRBV2 TRBD2 CASSEKTSSAYEQYF TGTGCCAGCAGTGAAAAGACTAGCAGCGCCTACGAGCAGTACTTC
few TRBJ2-3 16 TRBV10-3 - CAISESISRRTDTQYF TGTGCCATCAGTGAGTCGATCTCCAGGCGGACAGATACGCAGTATTTT
many TRBJ1-1 15 TRBV4-1 TRBD1 CASSQVGGRGTEAFF TGCGCCAGCAGCCAAGTAGGGGGCAGGGGCACTGAAGCTTTCTTT
- TRBJ2-5 16 TRBV5-1 TRBD1 CASSRTGCIYQETQYF TGCGCCAGCAGCAGGACAGGGTGCATTTACCAAGAGACCCAGTACTTT
many TRBJ2-7 13 TRBV20-1 - CSAPKGLNYEQYF TGCAGTGCTCCAAAGGGGCTAAACTACGAGCAGTACTTC
many TRBJ1-2 13 TRBV5-5 TRBD1 CASSLQGNYGYTF TGTGCCAGCAGCCTACAGGGGAACTATGGCTACACCTTC
- TRBJ2-7 14 TRBV7-9 - CSSRSTVGGDEQYF TGTTCCAGCAGATCAACCGTTGGTGGTGACGAGCAGTACTTC
many TRBJ2-3 15 TRBV5-1 TRBD1 CASSGGQGTTDTQYF TGCGCCAGCAGCGGCGGACAGGGGACCACAGATACGCAGTATTTT
- TRBJ2-3 14 TRBV29-1 TRBD2 CSGSSGSSTDTQYF TGCAGCGGGTCTAGCGGGAGTAGCACAGATACGCAGTATTTT
many TRBJ2-3 15 TRBV6-1 - CASTRGGGATDTQYF TGTGCCAGCACTCGGGGAGGGGGAGCAACAGATACGCAGTATTTT
many TRBJ2-7 13 TRBV5-1 TRBD2 CASSTLGGYEQYF TGCGCCAGCAGCACCCTCGGGGGGTACGAGCAGTACTTC
many TRBJ2-5 13 TRBV27 - CASSKGVTETQYF TGTGCCAGCAGTAAGGGGGTGACGGAGACCCAGTACTTC
many TRBJ2-2 16 TRBV20-1 - CSAVSAQGTNTGELFF TGCAGTGCTGTGTCGGCCCAGGGCACGAACACCGGGGAGCTGTTTTTT